These 14 T cell receptor beta chains share one sample of origin, sequenced in a study of CD8+ T cells in alopecia areata. Treatment described: oral pan-JAK inhibitor, 5-10 mg twice daily. Extraction and reverse transcription of RNA yielded cDNA as the sequencing template. TCRdb's copy holds only in-frame clones and misses some; the assay was immunoSEQ multiplex PCR. Of approximately 200,000 clones detected, approximately 60% appear once; the ten largest clones hold over 3%. The source was CD4+ T cells sorted from blood, collected at week 4, from a patient treated with tofacitinib. The origin of the receptors is a human donor with alopecia areata.

J is TRBJ1-6 and V is TRBV5-6; maybe TRBD1 (5 bases). The CDR3 runs to 15 residues. The V end lost 2 bases, the J end lost 8 bases, and 14 bases lay between the germline ends. Germline V gives CDR1 SGHDT, CDR2 YYEEEE. CDR3 DNA sequence: TGTGCCAGCAGCTTCACAGGTAGGGGCGATTCACCCCTCCACTTT. Translated: CASSFTGRGDSPLHF.

J is TRBJ1-1 and V is TRBV29-1; a possible D gene is TRBD1 (6 bases). The CDR3 loop spans 14 amino acids. Trimming removed 7 bases at V and 0 bases at J, with 15 bases between. The germline V gene encodes CDR1 SQVTM and CDR2 ANQGSEA. Here the CDR3 reads CSAFLRGMNTEAFF. The CDR3 region has the DNA TGCAGCGCTTTCCTCAGGGGCATGAACACTGAAGCTTTCTTT.

The chain recombines TRBV30 with TRBJ2-2; D might be TRBD1 (5 bases). V was cut by 8 bases and J by 4 bases, with 11 bases left in between. The CDR3 has 12 residues. Germline V gene data show CDR1 as GTSNPN and CDR2 as SVGIG (reference sequence). The CDR3 coding sequence is TGTGCCCGAGGACACCCCACCGGGGAGCTGTTTTTT. Translation: CARGHPTGELFF. The full variable domain, its missing parts supplied by reference TRBV30 and TRBJ2-2, is SQTIHQWPATLVQPVGSPLSLECTVEGTSNPNLYWYRQAAGRGLQLLFYSVGIGQISSEVPQNLSASRPQDRQFILSSKKLLLSDSGFYLCARGHPTGELFFGEGSRLTVL.

The rearrangement uses TRBV6-5 and TRBJ2-2; D remains unclear. The CDR3 length is 12 residues. V dropped 6 bases and J dropped 7 bases, with 9 bases sitting between them. The germline V gene has CDR1 MNHEY and CDR2 SVGAGI. The chain's CDR3 is CASRSTVGELFF. The CDR3 DNA reads as TGTGCCAGCAGATCGACTGTCGGGGAGCTGTTTTTT.

This clone was seen a handful of times. The rearrangement links TRBV4-1 to TRBJ1-2; no reliable D call. In germline, CDR1 is MGHRA, CDR2 YSYEKL. CDR3 length: 16 residues. Trimming removed 1 base at V and 4 bases at J, with 16 bases between. The CDR3 nucleotides read TGCGCCAGCAGCCAAGCAGCAACTGGAGACCCCTATGGCTACACCTTC. Encoded protein: CASSQAATGDPYGYTF.

This clone was observed a handful of times. The CDR3 region is CASSLGDSYGYTF. The CDR3 DNA reads as TGCGCCAGCAGCTTGGGGGACAGCTATGGCTACACCTTC. This rearrangement joins TRBV5-1 to TRBJ1-2, with 7 nucleotides matching TRBD1. The CDR3 is 13 amino acids. Unmatched junction bases numbered 0, after V lost 0 bases and J lost 4 bases. Germline CDR1 and CDR2: SGHRS and YFSETQ.

This clone was seen a handful of times. In the same sample, other DNA sequences code for this CDR3. V usage is TRBV29-1 and J usage is TRBJ1-2, with a tentative D call TRBD1 (5 bases). Germline-derived CDR1 and CDR2 are SQVTM and ANQGSEA. Trimming removed 4 bases from V and 2 bases from J, with 14 bases in between. The CDR3 is 14 residues long. The CDR3 DNA reads TGCAGCGTTGGGCCCCGGCAGGGAAACTATGGCTACACCTTC. Residues: CSVGPRQGNYGYTF.

The chain combines TRBV4-3 with TRBJ1-6; D is unclear. Germline assignment: CDR1 LGHNA and CDR2 YSLEER. The length of the CDR3 is 17 residues. Trimming took off 0 bases at V and 0 bases at J, with 9 bases between the two ends. CDR3 residues: CASSQDSPSSYNSPLHF. The DNA for the CDR3 is TGCGCCAGCAGCCAAGATTCGCCGAGCTCCTATAATTCACCCCTCCACTTT.

The V gene is TRBV5-4, the J gene TRBJ1-4, with 7 nucleotides matching TRBD1. This CDR3 has 14 amino acids. Per germline, CDR1 SGHNT and CDR2 YYREEE (reference sequence). V was clipped by 10 bases and J by 0 bases; unmatched bases: 6. CDR3 DNA sequence: TGTGCCGTAGGGACAGCCTCAACTAATGAAAAACTGTTTTTT. Translation gives CAVGTASTNEKLFF.

This clone was recorded a few times. The chain carries TRBV18 and TRBJ1-2, with 10 nucleotides matching TRBD1. V dropped 3 bases and J dropped 2; count of bases not matched to a gene: 0. CDR1 is KGHSH, CDR2 LQKENI, per germline. The CDR3 is made up of 14 amino acids. The CDR3 is CASSPGQGNYGYTF. CDR3 DNA sequence: TGTGCCAGCTCACCGGGACAGGGGAACTATGGCTACACCTTC.

This chain joins TRBV9 and TRBJ2-6, with TRBD1 matching 7 bases. Germline V CDR1 and CDR2: SGDLS, YYNGEE. This CDR3 contains 15 residues. V shed 4 bases, J shed 0 bases, and the junction held 1 base outside the gene matches. In DNA form, the CDR3 reads TGTGCCAGCAGCCGGGACAGCTCTGGGGCCAACGTCCTGACTTTC. Translated, it gives CASSRDSSGANVLTF.

The chain couples TRBV9 to TRBJ2-1; D perhaps matches TRBD1 (5 bases). The CDR3 covers 14 residues. CDR1 is SGDLS, CDR2 YYNGEE, per germline. The germline V and J ends were trimmed by 0 bases and 5 bases, with 9 bases remaining between them. CDR3: CASSVAPDNNEQFF. The CDR3 DNA sequence: TGTGCCAGCAGCGTAGCTCCGGACAACAATGAGCAGTTCTTC.

The CDR3 DNA reads TGCAGCGTTGTCAGTTCTGGAAACACCATATATTTT. Amino acids: CSVVSSGNTIYF. The rearrangement uses TRBV29-1 and TRBJ1-3; no clear D. The ends were cut back, 4 bases at V and 1 base at J, with 5 bases in the middle. There are 12 residues in the CDR3. CDR1 is SQVTM and CDR2 is ANQGSEA in the germline V gene.

J is TRBJ2-5 and V is TRBV29-1; no firm D call. CDR3 length: 13 amino acids. The germline gives CDR1 SQVTM, CDR2 ANQGSEA. Between the trimmed V and J ends, which lost 1 base and 7 bases, there was a span of 13 bases. CDR3 nucleotide sequence: TGCAGCGTTGAAGCCCAAGGTTGGGGGACCCAGTACTTC. The encoded protein is CSVEAQGWGTQYF.